These T cell receptor beta chains were read from a single sample in a study of blood T cell repertoires in COVID-19. Using immunoSEQ multiplex PCR, the repertoire was profiled, and TCRdb retains in-frame clones only, with some absent. This table holds some 120,000 clones, around 83% found once. The material sequenced was PBMCs or T cells enriched from blood (not recorded which). The receptors here all came from a man aged 25-40 years who had recovered from COVID-19. Both conserved end residues are part of each CDR3. The order of the fields is clone size, J gene, V gene, D gene, CDR3 protein, CDR3 DNA. The D gene is left open where the match is weak. Only some rows state a clone size, as once, few, many or a class for expanded clones.

abundance: NA
j_gene: TRBJ2-1
v_gene: TRBV9
d_gene: NA
CDR3aa: CASSPTSSYNEQFF
CDR3nt: TGTGCCAGCAGCCCGACAAGCTCCTACAATGAGCAGTTCTTC

abundance: NA
j_gene: TRBJ2-1
v_gene: TRBV5-6
d_gene: TRBD2
CDR3aa: CASSLVTSGLDEQFF
CDR3nt: TGTGCCAGCAGCTTGGTGACTAGCGGGCTTGATGAGCAGTTCTTC

abundance: few
j_gene: TRBJ2-1
v_gene: TRBV11-2
d_gene: TRBD2
CDR3aa: CASSPLRGTSYNEQFF
CDR3nt: TGTGCCAGCAGCCCCCTGCGGGGGACCTCCTACAATGAGCAGTTCTTC

abundance: NA
j_gene: TRBJ2-7
v_gene: TRBV29-1
d_gene: NA
CDR3aa: CSVGILAEQYF
CDR3nt: TGCAGCGTTGGGATACTAGCAGAGCAGTACTTC

abundance: few
j_gene: TRBJ1-4
v_gene: TRBV2
d_gene: NA
CDR3aa: CASKDGGVNEKLFF
CDR3nt: TGTGCCAGCAAGGACGGGGGAGTGAACGAAAAACTGTTTTTT

abundance: once
j_gene: TRBJ2-1
v_gene: TRBV7-2
d_gene: TRBD2
CDR3aa: CASSPPQAGGLYNEQFF
CDR3nt: TGTGCCAGCAGCCCCCCCCAAGCGGGAGGCCTTTACAATGAGCAGTTCTTC

abundance: NA
j_gene: TRBJ2-7
v_gene: TRBV19
d_gene: NA
CDR3aa: CASSTGSGEQYF
CDR3nt: TGTGCCAGTAGCACAGGATCGGGCGAGCAGTACTTC

abundance: NA
j_gene: TRBJ1-1
v_gene: TRBV19
d_gene: TRBD1
CDR3aa: CASRDRQLNTEAFF
CDR3nt: TGTGCCAGTAGGGACAGGCAGTTGAACACTGAAGCTTTCTTT

abundance: NA
j_gene: TRBJ1-6
v_gene: TRBV5-6
d_gene: NA
CDR3aa: CASSFAGRPNSPLHF
CDR3nt: TGTGCCAGCAGCTTCGCCGGGAGACCAAATTCACCCCTCCACTTT

abundance: NA
j_gene: TRBJ2-5
v_gene: TRBV7-9
d_gene: NA
CDR3aa: CASSFSGGGEETQYF
CDR3nt: TGTGCCAGCAGCTTTAGCGGAGGGGGGGAAGAGACCCAGTACTTC